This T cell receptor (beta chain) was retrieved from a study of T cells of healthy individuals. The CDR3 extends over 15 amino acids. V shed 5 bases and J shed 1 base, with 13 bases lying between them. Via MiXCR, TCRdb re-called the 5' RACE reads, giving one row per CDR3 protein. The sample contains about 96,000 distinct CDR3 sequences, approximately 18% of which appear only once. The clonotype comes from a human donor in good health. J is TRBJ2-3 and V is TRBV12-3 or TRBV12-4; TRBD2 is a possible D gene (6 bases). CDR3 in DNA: TGTGCCAGCAGTGCCGGGGGAAAGGGCACAGATACGCAGTATTTT. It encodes CASSAGGKGTDTQYF.